The 17 T cell receptor beta chains below were found in one sample sequenced in a study of T cell responses to AZD1222 COVID-19 vaccine. Sequencing used immunoSEQ multiplex PCR; TCRdb keeps in-frame clones, though not all of them. The repertoire holds 130,000 or so clones, 86% seen once, with about 12% in the top ten. Sequences were derived from peripheral blood, sampled on day 0 of AZD1222 vaccination. These receptor sequences come from an adult in good health.

This chain links TRBV19 with TRBJ1-1; D gene uncertain. Germline CDR1 and CDR2: LNHDA and SQIVND (reference sequence). V was pared by 1 base and J by 8 bases, with 8 bases between. This CDR3 is built from 12 residues. The CDR3 region has the DNA TGTGCCAGTAGTATAGGGGCCGGGGAAGCTTTCTTT. Protein: CASSIGAGEAFF.

The chain carries TRBV28 and TRBJ2-7; 7 bases line up with TRBD2. Trimming at V came to 7 bases and at J to 2 bases, leaving 8 bases not matched to a gene. In germline, CDR1 is MDHEN, CDR2 SYDVKM. The CDR3 has 14 residues. The DNA of the CDR3 is TGTGCCAGCACCCAGGGACTAACTACCTACGAGCAGTACTTC. Translation gives CASTQGLTTYEQYF.

The V call is TRBV19, the J call TRBJ2-6; 9 bases map to TRBD1. This CDR3 is 18 amino acids long. Germline V gene lookup returns CDR1 LNHDA and CDR2 SQIVND (reference sequence). V lost 5 bases and J lost 1; bases outside the gene matches: 9. The CDR3 sequence is CASSGAGQGMSGANVLTF. The DNA of the CDR3 is TGTGCCAGTAGTGGGGCCGGACAGGGGATGTCTGGGGCCAACGTCCTGACTTTC.

The chain has TRBV19 and TRBJ1-6; weak D call: TRBD1 (5 bases). Germline V CDR1 and CDR2: LNHDA, SQIVND (reference sequence). With 1 base removed from V and 5 bases from J, the gap between germline ends came to 9 bases. This CDR3 has 15 residues. In DNA, the CDR3 is TGTGCCAGTAGTATAGGAGCGGGGGATAATTCACCCCTCCACTTT. Protein: CASSIGAGDNSPLHF. The full variable domain, completed using reference TRBV19 and TRBJ1-6, is DGGITQSPKYLFRKEGQNVTLSCEQNLNHDAMYWYRQDPGQGLRLIYYSQIVNDFQKGDIAEGYSVSREKKESFPLTVTSAQKNPTAFYLCASSIGAGDNSPLHFGNGTRLTVT.

The CDR3 spells CASTRGQGTRETQYF. Here the CDR3 DNA reads TGTGCCAGCACCAGGGGACAGGGGACGCGGGAGACCCAGTACTTC. The chain combines TRBV9 with TRBJ2-5; 10 positions agree with TRBD1. V lost 6 bases to trimming and J lost 5 bases; unmatched junction nucleotides: 10. The germline V gene encodes CDR1 SGDLS and CDR2 YYNGEE. This CDR3 region has 15 residues. The full variable domain, in which reference TRBV9 and TRBJ2-5 provide the parts outside the CDR3, is DSGVTQTPKHLITATGQRVTLRCSPRSGDLSVYWYQQSLDQGLQFLIQYYNGEERAKGNILERFSAQQFPDLHSELNLSSLELGDSALYFCASTRGQGTRETQYFGPGTRLLVL.

The genes are TRBV24-1 and TRBJ2-2; possibly TRBD1 for D (6 bases). The CDR3 contains 16 residues. Germline V lookup: CDR1 KGHDR, CDR2 SFDVKD. V lost 3 bases, J lost 6 bases, and 16 bases lay in between. CDR3: CATSDARTADAGELFF. CDR3 DNA: TGTGCCACCAGTGATGCAAGGACAGCCGATGCCGGGGAGCTGTTTTTT.

This chain uses TRBV7-2 with TRBJ2-3, with a weak D call TRBD1 (5 bases). Trimming took 1 base from V and 2 from J, leaving 10 bases between them. The CDR3 has 15 residues. CDR1 is SGHTA and CDR2 is FQGNSA in the germline V gene. This chain's CDR3 is CASSLGGANTDTQYF. In nucleotides, the CDR3 is TGTGCCAGCAGCTTAGGGGGCGCAAACACAGATACGCAGTATTTT. Filled out from reference TRBV7-2 and TRBJ2-3, the complete variable domain reads GAGVSQSPSNKVTEKGKDVELRCDPISGHTALYWYRQSLGQGLEFLIYFQGNSAPDKSGLPSDRFSAERTGGSVSTLTIQRTQQEDSAVYLCASSLGGANTDTQYFGPGTRLTVL.

The V and J genes are TRBV7-6 and TRBJ1-6; 7 nucleotides match TRBD1. This CDR3 contains 14 residues. The germline V gene has CDR1 SGHVS and CDR2 FNYEAQ. The ends lost 4 bases at V and 9 bases at J; junction bases unmatched: 6. The CDR3 reads CASSSRQGSSPLHF. In DNA, the CDR3 is TGTGCCAGCAGCTCTCGACAGGGTAGTTCACCCCTCCACTTT. The variable domain in full, completed from reference TRBV7-6 and TRBJ1-6, reads GAGVSQSPRYKVTKRGQDVALRCDPISGHVSLYWYRQALGQGPEFLTYFNYEAQQDKSGLPNDRFSAERPEGSISTLTIQRTEQRDSAMYRCASSSRQGSSPLHFGNGTRLTVT.

This clone was seen only once. The chain has TRBV7-2 and TRBJ2-3, with D hard to call. The CDR3 consists of 14 residues. The V gene's germline CDR1 is SGHTA and CDR2 FQGNSA. With 6 bases removed from V and 0 bases from J, the gap between germline ends came to 10 bases. DNA of the CDR3: TGTGCCAGCAGGGCCGAACTTAGCACAGATACGCAGTATTTT. It is translated as CASRAELSTDTQYF.

A note on this clone: This CDR3 is also generated by other DNA sequences in the sample. The rearrangement joins TRBV19 to TRBJ1-1; tentative D call: TRBD1 (6 bases). Between the trimmed V and J ends, which lost 5 bases and 5 bases, there was a span of 12 bases. This CDR3 has 13 amino acids. CDR1 LNHDA and CDR2 SQIVND come from the germline V gene (reference sequence). The DNA for the CDR3 is TGTGCCAGTAGTCAACAGGGCGGAACTGAAGCTTTCTTT. Its protein is CASSQQGGTEAFF.

V usage is TRBV5-1 and J usage is TRBJ2-3, with 10 bases matching TRBD1. The CDR3 contains 16 residues. Germline V gives CDR1 SGHRS, CDR2 YFSETQ. V lost 4 bases to trimming and J lost 0 bases; unmatched junction nucleotides: 5. The CDR3 DNA reads as TGCGCCAGCAGCCCAAGGACAGGGGGGAGCACAGATACGCAGTATTTT. It translates to CASSPRTGGSTDTQYF. Full variable domain (missing parts from reference TRBV5-1 and TRBJ2-3): KAGVTQTPRYLIKTRGQQVTLSCSPISGHRSVSWYQQTPGQGLQFLFEYFSETQRNKGNFPGRFSGRQFSNSRSEMNVSTLELGDSALYLCASSPRTGGSTDTQYFGPGTRLTVL.

The V and J genes are TRBV29-1 and TRBJ2-3; 10 bases line up with TRBD2. The CDR3 loop spans 13 amino acids. Per the germline V gene, CDR1 is SQVTM and CDR2 is ANQGSEA. V was clipped by 7 bases and J by 1 base; unmatched bases: 2. The CDR3: CSASGGGTDTQYF. CDR3 sequence (DNA): TGCAGCGCCAGCGGGGGGGGCACAGATACGCAGTATTTT.

The rearrangement uses TRBV6-6 and TRBJ1-3, with D unresolved. The CDR3 is 16 residues long. Germline CDR1 is MNHNY and CDR2 is SVGAGI (reference sequence). V was shortened by 0 bases and J by 0 bases, with 9 bases between the two germline ends. The CDR3 DNA follows: TGTGCCAGCAGTTACTCGGGTGGAAGCTCTGGAAACACCATATATTTT. Its translation is CASSYSGGSSGNTIYF.

The chain combines TRBV13 with TRBJ1-3; a weak D match, TRBD1 (5 bases). The length of the CDR3 is 13 residues. Germline lookup yields CDR1 PRHDT and CDR2 FYEKMQ (reference sequence). Trimming cost V 5 bases and J 5 bases, with 10 bases left between them. The CDR3 bases are TGTGCCAGCAGCATCCAGGGAAGAAACACCATATATTTT. It is translated as CASSIQGRNTIYF.

A few counts support this clone. V and J are TRBV6-2 or TRBV6-3 and TRBJ1-5; D gene uncertain. The CDR3 is made up of 15 amino acids. Germline V gives CDR1 MNHEY, CDR2 SVGEGT. V was pared by 0 bases and J by 0 bases, with 6 bases between. CDR3 in amino acids: CASSYSRHSNQPQHF. The CDR3 DNA follows: TGTGCCAGCAGTTACTCGAGACATAGCAATCAGCCCCAGCATTTT.

J is TRBJ1-6 and V is TRBV7-9; no clear D gene. Trimming took off 6 bases at V and 10 bases at J, with 13 bases between the two ends. The CDR3 covers 13 residues. Germline-derived CDR1 and CDR2 are SEHNR and FQNEAQ (reference sequence). The CDR3, as DNA: TGTGCCAGCAGACGGGAGGGTAGCTCACCCCTCCACTTT. Protein product: CASRREGSSPLHF.

This clone was seen just once. The genes are TRBV7-2 and TRBJ2-1; TRBD2 might be the D (5 bases). This CDR3 has 13 residues. The V and J ends lost 3 bases and 15 bases respectively, with 18 bases between them. Germline V gene sequence: CDR1 SGHTA, CDR2 FQGNSA. The CDR3 here is CASSFISDSVGFF. CDR3 in DNA: TGTGCCAGCAGCTTCATATCGGACTCAGTAGGGTTCTTC.